This is a list of T cell receptor beta chains from one sample in a study of OX40 agonist ivuxolimab in advanced cancers. Libraries were prepared by immunoSEQ multiplex PCR; TCRdb keeps only in-frame clonotypes and omits some of them. The sample lists around 67,000 clones, 83% occurring once. The input for sequencing was CD4+ or CD8+ T cells sorted from blood, taken in a trial of the OX40 agonist ivuxolimab. The receptors come from an adult with an advanced solid tumor such as melanoma, head and neck, liver or kidney cancer. CDR3s include the opening cysteine and the closing phenylalanine or tryptophan. A D gene is named only where the DNA matches it firmly. Size is omitted from some rows. Given values are once, few, many or a class for expanded clones.

v_call	clone_size	cdr3_length	j_call	d_call	cdr3_nt	cdr3_aa
TRBV5-5	few	14	TRBJ1-3	TRBD1	TGTGCCAGCAGCTTCGACAGGGCGCTAAACACCATATATTTT	CASSFDRALNTIYF
TRBV15	.	16	TRBJ2-3	.	TGTGCCACCAGCAGAGAGGTAGGGACCGTTACAGATACGCAGTATTTT	CATSREVGTVTDTQYF
TRBV5-8	.	13	TRBJ1-2	.	TGTGCCAGCAGCTTGGCCGGTCCCTATGGCTACACCTTC	CASSLAGPYGYTF
TRBV6-5	.	13	TRBJ2-1	.	TGTGCCAGCAGTTACTACGGGAGAAATGAGCAGTTCTTC	CASSYYGRNEQFF
TRBV5-1	.	14	TRBJ2-4	TRBD1	TGCGCCAGCAGCGTCCCAGGGGGCGAGGGCATTCAGTACTTC	CASSVPGGEGIQYF
TRBV2	.	15	TRBJ1-6	.	TGTGCCAGCAGTTTGCAGTCCTCCTATAATTCACCCCTCCACTTT	CASSLQSSYNSPLHF
TRBV2	once	17	TRBJ2-2	TRBD2	TGTGCCAGCAGATCCTCCCTAGCGGCCATTAACACCGGGGAGCTGTTTTTT	CASRSSLAAINTGELFF
TRBV5-1	.	13	TRBJ2-7	TRBD1	TGCGCCAGCAGCACAGGGGTCATGGGGGAGCAGTACTTC	CASSTGVMGEQYF
TRBV10-3	.	15	TRBJ1-3	.	TGTGCCATCAGTGACAGGTTCCGAGGTGGAAACACCATATATTTT	CAISDRFRGGNTIYF
TRBV7-9	.	16	TRBJ1-4	TRBD1	TGTGCCAGCAGCTTAGGGGACAGGGGTACTAATGAAAAACTGTTTTTT	CASSLGDRGTNEKLFF
TRBV5-1	.	13	TRBJ1-2	TRBD1	TGCGCCAGCAGCAAGGACAGGCCCTATGGCTACACCTTC	CASSKDRPYGYTF
TRBV2	few	12	TRBJ2-7	.	TGTGCCAGCACAGCAGGGTGGGACGAGCAGTACTTC	CASTAGWDEQYF
TRBV21-1	.	15	TRBJ2-3	.	TGTGCCAGCAGCAAACCGGACGGGGAGAGGGATACGCAGTATTTT	CASSKPDGERDTQYF
TRBV13	.	15	TRBJ2-1	.	TGTGCCAGCAGCTTAGGGGGGCCATCCTACAATGAGCAGTTCTTC	CASSLGGPSYNEQFF
TRBV28	.	13	TRBJ1-1	.	TGTGCCAGCAGTTTATTAGGGTCCACTGAAGCTTTCTTT	CASSLLGSTEAFF
TRBV6-1	.	12	TRBJ1-6	.	TGTGCCAGCGCGCCGGAAGGAATACCCCTCCACTTT	CASAPEGIPLHF
TRBV30	once	15	TRBJ1-3	.	TGTGCCTGGAGTCCCGACAGCGTCTCTGGAAACACCATATATTTT	CAWSPDSVSGNTIYF
TRBV30	.	13	TRBJ2-4	TRBD1	TGTGCCTGGAATACCGGGACAGCGAACATTCAGTACTTC	CAWNTGTANIQYF
TRBV5-5	.	17	TRBJ2-3	TRBD1	TGTGCCAGCAAGTCGGGACAGGGGGTCCAACTGGGTTTATCGCAGTATTTT	CASKSGQGVQLGLSQYF
TRBV7-9	.	14	TRBJ2-5	TRBD2	TGTGCCAGCAGCTTGACTAGCGGAAAAGAGACCCAGTACTTC	CASSLTSGKETQYF
TRBV5-1	.	15	TRBJ2-1	.	TGCGCCAGCAGCTTGGGGCTAGCAGGTTACAATGAGCAGTTCTTC	CASSLGLAGYNEQFF
TRBV5-1	.	13	TRBJ2-1	.	TGCGCCAGCAGGAGTGCGGACTACAATGAGCAGTTCTTC	CASRSADYNEQFF
TRBV7-6	.	18	TRBJ2-1	.	TGTGCCAGCAGCTTAGTAATGATTGGGGCTGGCTCCTACAATGAGCAGTTCTTC	CASSLVMIGAGSYNEQFF
TRBV5-8	.	17	TRBJ1-3	TRBD1	TGTGCCAGCAGCGGCGGACAGGGTTACTTCTCTGGAAACACCATATATTTT	CASSGGQGYFSGNTIYF
TRBV15	.	14	TRBJ1-5	.	TGTGCCACCAGCAGACAGGGCCAAAATCAGCCCCAGCATTTT	CATSRQGQNQPQHF
TRBV15	.	17	TRBJ2-2	.	TGTGCCACCAGCAGAGATCCCCTAGGAGTTCTAACCGGGGAGCTGTTTTTT	CATSRDPLGVLTGELFF
TRBV5-1	few	13	TRBJ2-5	TRBD1	TGCGCCAGCGGACAGGGGGCAGGGGAGACCCAGTACTTC	CASGQGAGETQYF
TRBV7-9	.	15	TRBJ2-3	.	TGTGCCAGCAGCTTTTCCCTGCGGGACACAGATACGCAGTATTTT	CASSFSLRDTDTQYF
TRBV2	.	14	TRBJ2-2	.	TGTGCCAGCACCCTGGGACTTAACACCGGGGAGCTGTTTTTT	CASTLGLNTGELFF
TRBV28	.	15	TRBJ1-6	TRBD1	TGTGCCAGCAGCTTAAGGACAGGTTCGGATTCACCCCTCCACTTT	CASSLRTGSDSPLHF
TRBV27	.	14	TRBJ1-2	.	TGTGCCAGCAGAGAGTCAGGAGGCACTTATGGCTACACCTTC	CASRESGGTYGYTF
TRBV6-5	.	11	TRBJ1-1	.	TGTGCCAGCATCCAGGGGATTCGGGCTTTCTTT	CASIQGIRAFF
TRBV2	.	16	TRBJ2-1	TRBD1	TGTGCCAGCAGTAAGGATGCCGGGACAGGGAGCAATGAGCAGTTCTTC	CASSKDAGTGSNEQFF
TRBV5-1	few	16	TRBJ1-2	.	TGCGCCAGCAACAAACGATGGCACTGGGAGCACTATGGCTACACCTTC	CASNKRWHWEHYGYTF
TRBV29-1	.	14	TRBJ1-1	.	TGCAGCGTTGTGAACCCAGCCAGGAACACTGAAGCTTTCTTT	CSVVNPARNTEAFF
TRBV19	.	14	TRBJ1-4	TRBD1	TGTGCCTGCGGACAGGGTAGTTCAGGTGAAAAACTGTTTTTT	CACGQGSSGEKLFF
TRBV6-5	.	13	TRBJ1-5	.	TGTGCCAGCAGTTCCGGACAGAATCAGCCCCAGCATTTT	CASSSGQNQPQHF